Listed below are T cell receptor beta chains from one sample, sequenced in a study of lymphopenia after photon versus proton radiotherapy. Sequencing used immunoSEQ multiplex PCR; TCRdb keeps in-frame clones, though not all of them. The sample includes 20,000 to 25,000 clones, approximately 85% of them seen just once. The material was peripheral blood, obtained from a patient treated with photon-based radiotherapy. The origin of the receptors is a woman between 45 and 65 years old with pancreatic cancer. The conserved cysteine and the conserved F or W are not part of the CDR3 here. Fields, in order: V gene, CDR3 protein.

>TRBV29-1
SVVGGTVPAPRGTQY
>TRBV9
ASSAITGNTDTQY
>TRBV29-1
SVEGTDTYEQY
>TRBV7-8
ASSLDRAGVYNEQF
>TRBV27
ASSWGAASSYEQY
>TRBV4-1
ASSHVWTTNTGELF
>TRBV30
AWRGQGPALH
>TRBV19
ASSQGVLSAGANVLT
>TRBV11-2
ASSLDISVTTNTGELF
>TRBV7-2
ASSLAGGTSGSDTQY
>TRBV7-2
ASSLARSYEQY
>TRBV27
ASSGTGHSYEQY
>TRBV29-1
SVPQGGGVTGELF
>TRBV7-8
ASSLLAGGRKAREQY
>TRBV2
ASTEDYGYT
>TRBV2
ASSGAGGYEQY
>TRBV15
ATSNTGLGSKNIQY
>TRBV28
ASRPGQSGQPQH
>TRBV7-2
ASSYNGLAGSYAETQY
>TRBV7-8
ASSLGGQLLNQPQH
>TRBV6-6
ASSPTLESYEQY
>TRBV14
ASSQDWGSTQY
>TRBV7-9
ASSLDDRVEQF
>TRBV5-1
ASSLAPLSGANVLT
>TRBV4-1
ASSQAAGTGTDTQY
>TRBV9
ASGGQGLGTEAF
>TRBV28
ASTLDRAANQPQH
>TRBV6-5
ASREEWAYEQY
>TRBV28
ASSLPRGWETQY
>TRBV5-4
ASSLGESQPQH
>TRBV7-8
ASSRSISTDTQY
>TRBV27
ASKRQAGSLEQY
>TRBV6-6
ASSSSSGITYEQY
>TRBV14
ASSQRAGTGRNEQF
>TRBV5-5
ASSLLGQGYEQY
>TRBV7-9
ASSLAAAVNEKLF
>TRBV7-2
ASSTSSGPVHSEQY
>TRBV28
ASRLTGANVLT
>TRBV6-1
ASIGYNEQF
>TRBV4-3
ASSQEGTVNTEAF
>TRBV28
ASSHGVQGYEQY
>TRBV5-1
ASSLDRETQY
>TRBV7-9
ASTPLGGRASDTQY
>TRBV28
ASRLSGTGSETQY
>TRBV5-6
ASSPGPGELF
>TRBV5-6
ASSLGSGGSDTQY
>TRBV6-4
ASSAGTGSYGYT
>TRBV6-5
ASSYTGLAEAEQY
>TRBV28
ASSGATGGGQPQH
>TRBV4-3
ASSQDNTGAMYNEQF
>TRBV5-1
ASSSSPSRDSPNF
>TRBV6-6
ASTLARGGNQPQH
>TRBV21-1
ASSTWVYGYT
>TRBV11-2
ASSLDPAGTDTQY